This T cell receptor beta chain originates from a study of graft-versus-host responses after intestinal transplantation. The overall study: Multivisceral, liver-intestinal, or isolated intestinal transplants were performed in recipients. After anti-thymocyte globulin induction, recipients took tacrolimus and steroids for roughly three years. Whole-study results and caveats: Allografts carried high graft-versus-host to host-versus-graft clonal ratios in patients having graft-donor T cell macrochimerism.

On this clone itself: No antigen is known for it. Additional DNA sequences in this sample encode the identical CDR3.

The table came from immunoSEQ multiplex PCR; TCRdb's copy has only in-frame clones and leaves some out. The sample holds approximately 26,000 clones; over 80% are singletons and the top ten take more than 0.95%. This clonotype was sampled from a human patient who received an intestinal transplant, so some T cells may come from the graft donor. The sample in question was PBMCs, obtained approximately 28 days after intestinal transplant.

CDR3 bases: TGTGCCAGCAGCTTACAGGGTCTATCCTACAATGAGCAGTTCTTC. This gives the protein CASSLQGLSYNEQFF. V gene TRBV7-8 combines with J gene TRBJ2-1; possible D gene TRBD1, 5 bases. Trimming removed 2 bases from V and 1 base from J, with 9 bases in between. Looked up from germline, CDR1 is SGHVS and CDR2 is FQNEAQ. The CDR3 is 15 amino acids.